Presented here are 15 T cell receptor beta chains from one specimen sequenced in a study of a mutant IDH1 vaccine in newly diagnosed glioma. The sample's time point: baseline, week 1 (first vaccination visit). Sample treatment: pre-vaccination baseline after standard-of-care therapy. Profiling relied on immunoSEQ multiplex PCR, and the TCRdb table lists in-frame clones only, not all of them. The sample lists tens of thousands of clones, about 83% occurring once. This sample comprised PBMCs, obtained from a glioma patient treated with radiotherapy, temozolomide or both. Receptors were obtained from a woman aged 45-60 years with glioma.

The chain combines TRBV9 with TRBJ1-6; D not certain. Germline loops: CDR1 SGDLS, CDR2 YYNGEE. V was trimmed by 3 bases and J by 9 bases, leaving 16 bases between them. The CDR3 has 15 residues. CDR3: CASSAPGAWPSPLHF. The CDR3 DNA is TGTGCCAGCAGCGCCCCGGGCGCATGGCCTTCACCCCTCCACTTT.

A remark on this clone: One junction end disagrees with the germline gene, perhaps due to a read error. The CDR3 region is CASTSLFVWSGAGSNVLTF. The CDR3 DNA follows: TGTGCCAGCACCTCATTATTTGTCTGGAGCGGAGCTGGGTCCAACGTCCTGACTTTC. V usage is TRBV5-6 and J usage is TRBJ2-6, with D possibly matching TRBD2 (5 bases). This CDR3 spans 19 amino acids. The V gene's germline CDR1 is SGHDT and CDR2 YYEEEE.

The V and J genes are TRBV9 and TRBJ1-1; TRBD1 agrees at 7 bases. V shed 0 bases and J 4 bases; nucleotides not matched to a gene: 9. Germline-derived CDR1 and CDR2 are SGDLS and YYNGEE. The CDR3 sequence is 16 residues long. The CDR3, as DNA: TGTGCCAGCAGCGTAGGAACAGGGGCGAAATTCACTGAAGCTTTCTTT. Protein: CASSVGTGAKFTEAFF.

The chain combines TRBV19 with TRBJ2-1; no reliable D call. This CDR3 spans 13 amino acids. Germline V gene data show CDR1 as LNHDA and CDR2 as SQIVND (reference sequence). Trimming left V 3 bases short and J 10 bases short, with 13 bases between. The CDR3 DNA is TGTGCCAGTAGTATGACTTCCGGAAACGAGCAGTTCTTC. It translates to CASSMTSGNEQFF.

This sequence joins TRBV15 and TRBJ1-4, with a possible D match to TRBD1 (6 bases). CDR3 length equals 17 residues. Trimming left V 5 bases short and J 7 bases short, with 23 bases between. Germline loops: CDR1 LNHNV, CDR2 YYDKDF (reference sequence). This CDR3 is CATSGKKPGQSGEKLFF. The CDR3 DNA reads TGTGCCACCAGCGGGAAAAAACCGGGACAAAGTGGTGAAAAACTGTTTTTT.

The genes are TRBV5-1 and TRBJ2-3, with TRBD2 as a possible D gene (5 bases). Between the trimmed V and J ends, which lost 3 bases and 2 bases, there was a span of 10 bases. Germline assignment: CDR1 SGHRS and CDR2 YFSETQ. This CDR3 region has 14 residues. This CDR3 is CASSSLGNTDTQYF. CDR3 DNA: TGCGCCAGCAGCTCCCTCGGGAACACAGATACGCAGTATTTT.

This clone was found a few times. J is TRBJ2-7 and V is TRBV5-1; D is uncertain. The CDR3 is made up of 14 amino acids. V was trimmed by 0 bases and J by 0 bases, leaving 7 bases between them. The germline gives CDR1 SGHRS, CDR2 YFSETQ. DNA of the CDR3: TGCGCCAGCAGCTTGGACGGCCTCTCCTACGAGCAGTACTTC. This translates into CASSLDGLSYEQYF.

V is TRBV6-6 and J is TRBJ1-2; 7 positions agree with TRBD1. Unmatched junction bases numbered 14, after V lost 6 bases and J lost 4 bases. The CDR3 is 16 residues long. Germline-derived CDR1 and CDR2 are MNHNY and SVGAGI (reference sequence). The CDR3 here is CASSRTPDRATYGYTF. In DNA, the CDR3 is TGTGCCAGCAGCCGAACTCCTGACAGGGCTACCTATGGCTACACCTTC.

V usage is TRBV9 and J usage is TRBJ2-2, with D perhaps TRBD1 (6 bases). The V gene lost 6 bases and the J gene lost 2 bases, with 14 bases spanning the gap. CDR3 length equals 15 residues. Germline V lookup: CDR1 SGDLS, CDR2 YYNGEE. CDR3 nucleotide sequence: TGTGCCAGCACCTCTGGACAGATTAACACCGGGGAGCTGTTTTTT. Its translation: CASTSGQINTGELFF.

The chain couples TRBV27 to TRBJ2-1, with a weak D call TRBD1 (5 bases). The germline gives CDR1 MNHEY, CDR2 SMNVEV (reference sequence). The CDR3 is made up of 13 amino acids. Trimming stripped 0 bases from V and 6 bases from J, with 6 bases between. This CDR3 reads CASSLSGVNEQFF. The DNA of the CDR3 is TGTGCCAGCAGTTTATCAGGGGTCAATGAGCAGTTCTTC.

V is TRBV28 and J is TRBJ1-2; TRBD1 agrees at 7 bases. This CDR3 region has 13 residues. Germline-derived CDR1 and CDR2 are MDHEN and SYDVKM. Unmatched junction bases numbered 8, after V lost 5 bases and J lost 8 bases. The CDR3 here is CASSPDRARGYTF. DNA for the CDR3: TGTGCCAGCAGTCCCGACAGGGCACGAGGCTACACCTTC.

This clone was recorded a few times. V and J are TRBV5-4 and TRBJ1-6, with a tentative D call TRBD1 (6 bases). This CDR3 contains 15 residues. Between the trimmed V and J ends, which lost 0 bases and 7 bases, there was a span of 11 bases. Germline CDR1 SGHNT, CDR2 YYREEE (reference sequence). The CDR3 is CASSLGQGKNSPLHF. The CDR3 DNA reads TGTGCCAGCAGCTTGGGTCAGGGGAAAAATTCACCCCTCCACTTT.

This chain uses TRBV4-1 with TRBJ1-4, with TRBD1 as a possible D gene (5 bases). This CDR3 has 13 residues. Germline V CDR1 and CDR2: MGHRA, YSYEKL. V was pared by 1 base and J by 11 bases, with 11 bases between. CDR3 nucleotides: TGCGCCAGCAGCCAAGTTCTCGGGGGGAAACTGTTTTTT. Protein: CASSQVLGGKLFF.

The CDR3 loop is CASSQGAGGLMNTEAFF. CDR3 nucleotide sequence: TGCGCCAGCAGCCAAGGGGCCGGGGGACTAATGAACACTGAAGCTTTCTTT. The V gene is TRBV4-3, the J gene TRBJ1-1; TRBD1 is a possible D gene (5 bases). The germline V gene has CDR1 LGHNA and CDR2 YSLEER. This CDR3 is 17 amino acids long. The V end was cut by 1 base, the J end by 0 bases, with 15 bases between.

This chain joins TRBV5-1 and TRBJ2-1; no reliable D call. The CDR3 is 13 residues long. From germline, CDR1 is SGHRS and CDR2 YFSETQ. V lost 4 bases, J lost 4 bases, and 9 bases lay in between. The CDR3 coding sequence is TGCGCCAGCAGCCCCCTCGGATACAATGAGCAGTTCTTC. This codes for CASSPLGYNEQFF.